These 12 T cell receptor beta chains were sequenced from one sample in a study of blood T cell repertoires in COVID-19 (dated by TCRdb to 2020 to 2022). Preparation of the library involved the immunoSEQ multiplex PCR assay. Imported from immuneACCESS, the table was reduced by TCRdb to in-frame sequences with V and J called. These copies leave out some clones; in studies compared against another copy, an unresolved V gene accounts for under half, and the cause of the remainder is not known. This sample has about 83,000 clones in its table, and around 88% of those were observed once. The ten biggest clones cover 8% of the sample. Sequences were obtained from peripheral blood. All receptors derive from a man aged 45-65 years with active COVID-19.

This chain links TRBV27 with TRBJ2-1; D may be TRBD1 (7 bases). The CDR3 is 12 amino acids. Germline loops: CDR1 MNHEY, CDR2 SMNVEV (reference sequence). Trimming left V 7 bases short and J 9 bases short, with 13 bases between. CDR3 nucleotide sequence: TGTGCCAGCACGGAGGGGGCGCGTGAGCAGTTCTTC. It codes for CASTEGAREQFF.

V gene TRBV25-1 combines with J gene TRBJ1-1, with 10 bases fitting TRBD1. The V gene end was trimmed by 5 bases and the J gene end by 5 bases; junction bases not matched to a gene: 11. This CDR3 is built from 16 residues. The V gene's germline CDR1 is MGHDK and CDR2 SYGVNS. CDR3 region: CASSPRQGAKGTEAFF. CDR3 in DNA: TGTGCCAGCAGTCCCCGACAGGGGGCGAAGGGAACTGAAGCTTTCTTT. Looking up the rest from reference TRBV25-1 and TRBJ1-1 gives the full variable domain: EADIYQTPRYLVIGTGKKITLECSQTMGHDKMYWYQQDPGMELHLIHYSYGVNSTEKGDLSSESTVSRIRTEHFPLTLESARPSHTSQYLCASSPRQGAKGTEAFFGQGTRLTVV.

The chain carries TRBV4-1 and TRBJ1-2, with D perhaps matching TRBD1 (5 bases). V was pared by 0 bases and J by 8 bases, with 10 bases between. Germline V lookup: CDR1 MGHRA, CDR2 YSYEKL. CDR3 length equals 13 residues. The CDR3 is CASSQESGGGYTF. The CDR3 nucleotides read TGCGCCAGCAGCCAAGAGTCGGGGGGAGGCTACACCTTC.

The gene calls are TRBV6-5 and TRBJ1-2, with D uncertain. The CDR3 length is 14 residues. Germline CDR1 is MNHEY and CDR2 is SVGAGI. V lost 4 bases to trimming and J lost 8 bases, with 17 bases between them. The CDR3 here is CASSSPIRLVGYTF. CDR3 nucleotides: TGTGCCAGCAGTTCCCCTATCCGTCTAGTAGGCTACACCTTC.

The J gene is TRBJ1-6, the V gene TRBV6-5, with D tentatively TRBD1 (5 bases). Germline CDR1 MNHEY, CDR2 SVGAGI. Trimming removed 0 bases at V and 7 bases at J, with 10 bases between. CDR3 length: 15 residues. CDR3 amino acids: CASSYSGERNSPLHF. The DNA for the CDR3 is TGTGCCAGCAGTTACTCAGGGGAACGGAATTCACCCCTCCACTTT.

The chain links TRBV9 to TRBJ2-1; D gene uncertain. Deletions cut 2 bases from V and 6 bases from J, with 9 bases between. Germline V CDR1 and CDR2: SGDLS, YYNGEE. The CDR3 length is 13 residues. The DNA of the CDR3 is TGTGCCAGCAGCGTCCGAGCTGGCAATGAGCAGTTCTTC. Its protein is CASSVRAGNEQFF.

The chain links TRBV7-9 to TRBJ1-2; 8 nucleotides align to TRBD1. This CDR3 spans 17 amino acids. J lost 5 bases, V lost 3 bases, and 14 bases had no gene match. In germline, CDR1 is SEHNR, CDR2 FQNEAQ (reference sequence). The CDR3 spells CASSFEGWTGLGYGYTF. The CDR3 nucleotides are TGTGCCAGCAGCTTTGAGGGCTGGACAGGGTTGGGTTATGGCTACACCTTC. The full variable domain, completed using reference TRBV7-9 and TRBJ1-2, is DTGVSQNPRHKITKRGQNVTFRCDPISEHNRLYWYRQTLGQGPEFLTYFQNEAQLEKSRLLSDRFSAERPKGSFSTLEIQRTEQGDSAMYLCASSFEGWTGLGYGYTFGSGTRLTVV.

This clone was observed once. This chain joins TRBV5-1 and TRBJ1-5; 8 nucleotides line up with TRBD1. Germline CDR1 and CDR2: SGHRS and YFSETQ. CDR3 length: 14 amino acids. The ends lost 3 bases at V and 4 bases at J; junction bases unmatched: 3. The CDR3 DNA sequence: TGCGCCAGCAGCTCAGGGGGCGCGAATCAGCCCCAGCATTTT. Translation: CASSSGGANQPQHF.

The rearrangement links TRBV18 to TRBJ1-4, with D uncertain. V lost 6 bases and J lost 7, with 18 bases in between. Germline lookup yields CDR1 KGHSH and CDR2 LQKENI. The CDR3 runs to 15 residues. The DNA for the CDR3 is TGTGCCAGCTCCCCTGACATCCCCTCCGGTGAAAAACTGTTTTTT. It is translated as CASSPDIPSGEKLFF. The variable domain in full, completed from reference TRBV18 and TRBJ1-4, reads NAGVMQNPRHLVRRRGQEARLRCSPMKGHSHVYWYRQLPEEGLKFMVYLQKENIIDESGMPKERFSAEFPKEGPSILRIQQVVRGDSAAYFCASSPDIPSGEKLFFGSGTQLSVL.

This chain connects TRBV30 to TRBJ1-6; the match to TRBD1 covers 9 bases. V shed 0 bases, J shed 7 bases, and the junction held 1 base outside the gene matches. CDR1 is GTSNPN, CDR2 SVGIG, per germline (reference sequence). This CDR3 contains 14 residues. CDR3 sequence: CAWSVGTGNSPLHF. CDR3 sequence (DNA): TGTGCCTGGAGTGTTGGGACAGGGAATTCACCCCTCCACTTT.

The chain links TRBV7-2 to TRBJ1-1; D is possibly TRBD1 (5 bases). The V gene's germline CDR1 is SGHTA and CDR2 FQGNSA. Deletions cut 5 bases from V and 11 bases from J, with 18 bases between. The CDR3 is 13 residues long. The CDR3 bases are TGTGCCAGCAGCATCGGGACTAGTAGGTCGGCTTTCTTT. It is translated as CASSIGTSRSAFF.

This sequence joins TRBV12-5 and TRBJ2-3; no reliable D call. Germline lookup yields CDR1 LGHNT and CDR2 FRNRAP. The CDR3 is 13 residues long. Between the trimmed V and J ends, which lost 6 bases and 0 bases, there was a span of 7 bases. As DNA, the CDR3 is TGTGCTAGTGGGCCAGGTAGCACAGATACGCAGTATTTT. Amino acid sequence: CASGPGSTDTQYF.